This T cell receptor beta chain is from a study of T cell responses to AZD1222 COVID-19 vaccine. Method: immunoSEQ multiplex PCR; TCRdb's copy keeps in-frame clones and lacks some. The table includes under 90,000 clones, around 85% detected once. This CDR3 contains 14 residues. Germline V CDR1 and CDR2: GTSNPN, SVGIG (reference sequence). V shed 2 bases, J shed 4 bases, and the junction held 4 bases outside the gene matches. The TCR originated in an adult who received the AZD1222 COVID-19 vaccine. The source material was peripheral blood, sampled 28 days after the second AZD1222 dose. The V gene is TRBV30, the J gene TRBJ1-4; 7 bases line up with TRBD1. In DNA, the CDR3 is TGTGCCTGGAGTCCGGGACAGTATAATGAAAAACTGTTTTTT. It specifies CAWSPGQYNEKLFF.